This TCR beta chain was found in a study of blood T cell repertoires in COVID-19. Study information: There were acute and convalescent COVID-19 samples, and they came from the United States, Italy and Spain. T cells, B-cell-depleted T cells, or PBMCs provided the cDNA or gDNA that served as material.

In the authors' workflow: Estimation of nucleated cell counts was performed using reference gene primer amplification. The assay was immunoSEQ multiplex PCR, and TCRdb's table has in-frame clones only and misses some. V and J calls and clone size are as listed in that table; D and trimming were resolved from the DNA. This sample has about 150,000 clones, with about 89% found just once. This CDR3 contains 14 residues. Germline V gene sequence: CDR1 MNHEY, CDR2 SVGAGI. V was shortened by 6 bases and J by 7 bases, with 13 bases between the two germline ends. Remarks on this clone: Other DNA sequences in this specimen translate into the identical CDR3.

This rearrangement joins TRBV6-5 to TRBJ1-6, with a possible D match to TRBD1 (6 bases). Specimen: peripheral blood. This TCR came from a middle-aged man with acute or convalescent COVID-19. CDR3 sequence (DNA): TGTGCCAGCAGCCTCACACAGGGCAATTCACCCCTCCACTTT. Protein: CASSLTQGNSPLHF.